This TCR beta chain came from a study of CD8 T cells in acute hepatitis C reinfection. Overall study findings and caveats: No group differed significantly in the high NS3-1073 repertoire diversity.

Repertoires were generated with immunoSEQ multiplex PCR, while TCRdb's copy carries only in-frame clones and drops some. The data contain over 30,000 clones, approximately 85% of them singletons. Described time point: naive CD8 control sorted from an acute-time-point sample. Cells were stained for CD3, CD8 and CD45RO, excluding dead cells. Germline-derived CDR1 and CDR2 are MGHDK and SYGVNS. V lost 5 bases, J lost 5 bases, and 21 bases lay in between. The CDR3 sequence is 16 residues long. Worth noting for this clone: Its matching antigen is unknown.

This TCR was sampled from a young woman who spontaneously cleared hepatitis C infection. The chain combines TRBV25-1 with TRBJ2-5, with a tentative D call TRBD2 (6 bases). What was sequenced was naive CD8+ T cells from PBMCs. The CDR3 coding sequence is TGTGCCAGCAGTTCGAGTGAACGGGCGGGAAGGGAGACCCAGTACTTC. Protein product: CASSSSERAGRETQYF.